Ten or more counts support the clone carrying this T cell receptor (beta chain). The target antigen is unknown. Germline assignment: CDR1 MDHEN and CDR2 SYDVKM. The length of the CDR3 is 13 residues. Germline trimming cut 7 bases from V and 4 bases from J; bases unmatched to any gene: 3. One entry per CDR3 protein, called by TCRdb with MiXCR from the reads. This table has about 240,000 distinct CDR3 sequences, 10% to 15% appearing once. This entry is derived from a study of T cell repertoires in cytomegalovirus infection. Study information: Indications of both CMV infection and matching HLA type were provided by public TCR beta signatures.

The study, taken as a whole, reports: Public TCR beta family frequency separated CMV-and-HLA carriers, including in an independent cohort. Dominating the ex vivo response were TCR beta clonotypes that were CMV-specific and HLA-C-restricted.

The specimen was PBMCs. The chain carries TRBV28 and TRBJ2-7; the match to TRBD1 covers 11 bases. This TCR was sampled from a human donor in good health (CMV status not recorded). Some clones in this sample may be carry-over from other donors' samples. CDR3 in DNA: TGTGCCAGCATTGGGACAGGGGGATACGAGCAGTACTTC. Translated, it gives CASIGTGGYEQYF.